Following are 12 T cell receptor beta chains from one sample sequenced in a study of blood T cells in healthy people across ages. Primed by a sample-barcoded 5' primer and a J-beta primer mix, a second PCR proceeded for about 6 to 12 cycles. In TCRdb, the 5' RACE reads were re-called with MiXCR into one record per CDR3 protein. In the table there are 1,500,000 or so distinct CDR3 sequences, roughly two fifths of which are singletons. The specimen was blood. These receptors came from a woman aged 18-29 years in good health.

The CDR3 nucleotides read TGTGCTAGCGGACAGGGATCGTCCTCTGGAAACACCATATATTTT. Its protein product is CASGQGSSSGNTIYF. The chain is built from TRBV12-5 and TRBJ1-3; 8 nucleotides agree with TRBD1. From germline, CDR1 is LGHNT and CDR2 FRNRAP. The CDR3 has 15 residues. With V trimmed by 9 bases and J by 0 bases, 7 bases remained unmatched.

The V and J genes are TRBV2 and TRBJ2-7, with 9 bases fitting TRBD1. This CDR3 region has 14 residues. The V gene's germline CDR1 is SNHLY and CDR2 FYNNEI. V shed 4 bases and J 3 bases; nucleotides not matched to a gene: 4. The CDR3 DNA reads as TGTGCCAGCAGTGTGACAGGGGGAAACTACGAGCAGTACTTC. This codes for CASSVTGGNYEQYF.

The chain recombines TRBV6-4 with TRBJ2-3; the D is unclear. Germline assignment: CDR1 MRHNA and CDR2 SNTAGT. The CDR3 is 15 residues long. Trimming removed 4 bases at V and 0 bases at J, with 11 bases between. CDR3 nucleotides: TGTGCCAGCAGTGTCCGGCCAGACAGCACAGATACGCAGTATTTT. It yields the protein CASSVRPDSTDTQYF.

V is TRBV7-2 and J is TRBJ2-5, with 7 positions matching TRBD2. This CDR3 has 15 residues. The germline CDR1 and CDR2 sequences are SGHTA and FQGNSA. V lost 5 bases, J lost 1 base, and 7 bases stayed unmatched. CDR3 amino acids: CASSTLTSAQETQYF. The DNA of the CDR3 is TGTGCCAGCAGCACCCTAACTAGCGCCCAAGAGACCCAGTACTTC.

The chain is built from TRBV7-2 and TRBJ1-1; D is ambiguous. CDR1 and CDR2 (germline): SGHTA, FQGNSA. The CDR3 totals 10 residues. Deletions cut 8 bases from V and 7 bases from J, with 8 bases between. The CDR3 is CASGDLEAFF. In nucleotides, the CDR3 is TGTGCCAGCGGTGACCTTGAAGCTTTCTTT.

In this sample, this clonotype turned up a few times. The CDR3: CSASFGVAGAYEQYF. CDR3 DNA: TGCAGTGCTAGTTTTGGAGTAGCGGGGGCCTACGAGCAGTACTTC. The chain combines TRBV20-1 with TRBJ2-7, with 9 bases that match TRBD2. Germline CDR1 reads DFQATT; CDR2 reads SNEGSKA (reference sequence). Trimming removed 3 bases from V and 2 bases from J; junction bases left unmatched: 8. The length of the CDR3 is 15 residues.

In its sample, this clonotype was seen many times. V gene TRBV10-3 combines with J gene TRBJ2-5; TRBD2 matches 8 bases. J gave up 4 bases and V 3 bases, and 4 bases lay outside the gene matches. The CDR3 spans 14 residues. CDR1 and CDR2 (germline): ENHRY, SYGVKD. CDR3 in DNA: TGTGCCATCAGTGAACGGGGGGGTAGAGAGACCCAGTACTTC. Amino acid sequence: CAISERGGRETQYF.

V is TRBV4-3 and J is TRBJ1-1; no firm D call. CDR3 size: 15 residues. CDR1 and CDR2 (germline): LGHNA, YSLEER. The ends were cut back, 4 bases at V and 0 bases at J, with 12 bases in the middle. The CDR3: CASSRLGKMNTEAFF. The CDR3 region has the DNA TGCGCCAGCAGCCGACTAGGAAAGATGAACACTGAAGCTTTCTTT.

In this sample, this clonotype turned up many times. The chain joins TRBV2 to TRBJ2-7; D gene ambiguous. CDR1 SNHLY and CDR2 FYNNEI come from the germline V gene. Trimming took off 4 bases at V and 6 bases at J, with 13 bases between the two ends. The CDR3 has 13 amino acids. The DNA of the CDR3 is TGTGCCAGCAGTGCTCCTCTCCTCAGCGAGCAGTACTTC. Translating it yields CASSAPLLSEQYF.

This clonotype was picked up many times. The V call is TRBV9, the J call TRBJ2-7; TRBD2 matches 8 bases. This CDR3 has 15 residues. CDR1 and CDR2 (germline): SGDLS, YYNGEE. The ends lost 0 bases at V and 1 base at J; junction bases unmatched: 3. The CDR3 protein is CASSVGGTSSYEQYF. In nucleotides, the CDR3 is TGTGCCAGCAGCGTAGGGGGGACTAGTTCCTACGAGCAGTACTTC.

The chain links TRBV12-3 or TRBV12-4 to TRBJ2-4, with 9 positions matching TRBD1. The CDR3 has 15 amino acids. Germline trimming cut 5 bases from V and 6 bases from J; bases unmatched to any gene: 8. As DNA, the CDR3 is TGTGCCAGCAGTCCGGGACAGGGACGGGGAAACATTCAGTACTTC. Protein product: CASSPGQGRGNIQYF.

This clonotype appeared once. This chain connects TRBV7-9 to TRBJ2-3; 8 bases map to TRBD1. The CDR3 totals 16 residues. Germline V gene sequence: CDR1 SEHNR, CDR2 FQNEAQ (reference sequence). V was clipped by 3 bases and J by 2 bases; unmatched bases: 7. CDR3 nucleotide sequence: TGTGCCAGCAGCTTGGCGGGACAGGAGTACACAGATACGCAGTATTTT. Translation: CASSLAGQEYTDTQYF.